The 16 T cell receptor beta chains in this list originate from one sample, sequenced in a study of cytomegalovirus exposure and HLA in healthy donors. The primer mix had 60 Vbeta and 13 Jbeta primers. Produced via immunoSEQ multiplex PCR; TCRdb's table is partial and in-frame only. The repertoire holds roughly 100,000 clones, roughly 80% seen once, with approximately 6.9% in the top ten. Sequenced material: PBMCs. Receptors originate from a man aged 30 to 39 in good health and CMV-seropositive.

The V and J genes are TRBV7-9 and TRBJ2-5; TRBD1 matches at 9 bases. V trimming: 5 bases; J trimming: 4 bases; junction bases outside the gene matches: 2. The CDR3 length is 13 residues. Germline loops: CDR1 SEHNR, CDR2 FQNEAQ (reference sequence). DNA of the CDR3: TGTGCCAGCAGCGGGGGACAGGGAGAGACCCAGTACTTC. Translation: CASSGGQGETQYF.

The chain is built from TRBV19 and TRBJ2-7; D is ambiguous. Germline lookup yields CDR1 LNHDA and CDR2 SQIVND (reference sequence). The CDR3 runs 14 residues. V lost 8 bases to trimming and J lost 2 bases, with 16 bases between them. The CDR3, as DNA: TGTGCCAGTCCTCTCTCCTACCCTACCTACGAGCAGTACTTC. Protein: CASPLSYPTYEQYF. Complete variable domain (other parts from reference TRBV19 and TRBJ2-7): DGGITQSPKYLFRKEGQNVTLSCEQNLNHDAMYWYRQDPGQGLRLIYYSQIVNDFQKGDIAEGYSVSREKKESFPLTVTSAQKNPTAFYLCASPLSYPTYEQYFGPGTRLTVT.

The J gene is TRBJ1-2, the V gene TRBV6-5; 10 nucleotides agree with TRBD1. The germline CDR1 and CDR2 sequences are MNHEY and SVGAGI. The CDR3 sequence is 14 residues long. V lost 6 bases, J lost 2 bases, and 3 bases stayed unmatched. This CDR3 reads CASSQGQGNYGYTF. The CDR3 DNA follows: TGTGCCAGCAGCCAGGGACAGGGGAACTATGGCTACACCTTC.

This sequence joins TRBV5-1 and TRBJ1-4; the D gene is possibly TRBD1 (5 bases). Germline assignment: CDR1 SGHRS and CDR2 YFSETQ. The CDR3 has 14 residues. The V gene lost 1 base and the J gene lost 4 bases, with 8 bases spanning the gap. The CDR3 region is CASSLLGDNEKLFF. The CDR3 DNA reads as TGCGCCAGCAGCTTGTTAGGGGATAATGAAAAACTGTTTTTT. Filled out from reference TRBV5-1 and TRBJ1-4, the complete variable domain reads KAGVTQTPRYLIKTRGQQVTLSCSPISGHRSVSWYQQTPGQGLQFLFEYFSETQRNKGNFPGRFSGRQFSNSRSEMNVSTLELGDSALYLCASSLLGDNEKLFFGSGTQLSVL.

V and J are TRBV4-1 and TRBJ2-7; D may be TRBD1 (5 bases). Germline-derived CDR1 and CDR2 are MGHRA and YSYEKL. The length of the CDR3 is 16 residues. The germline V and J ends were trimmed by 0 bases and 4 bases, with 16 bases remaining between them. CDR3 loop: CASSQEGLGATYEQYF. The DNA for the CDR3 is TGCGCCAGCAGCCAAGAAGGCCTTGGGGCAACTTACGAGCAGTACTTC.

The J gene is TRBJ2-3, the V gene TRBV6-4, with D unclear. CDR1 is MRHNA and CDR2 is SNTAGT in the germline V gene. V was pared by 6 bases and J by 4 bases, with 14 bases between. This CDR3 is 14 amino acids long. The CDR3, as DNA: TGTGCCAGCAGCCCCGGGTTCGCCGCAGATACGCAGTATTTT. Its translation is CASSPGFAADTQYF.

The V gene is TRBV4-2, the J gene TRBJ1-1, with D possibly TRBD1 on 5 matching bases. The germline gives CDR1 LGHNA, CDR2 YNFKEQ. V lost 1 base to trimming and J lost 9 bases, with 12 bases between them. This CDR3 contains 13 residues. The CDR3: CASSQAQDNQAFF. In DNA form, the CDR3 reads TGTGCCAGCAGCCAAGCTCAGGACAACCAAGCTTTCTTT.

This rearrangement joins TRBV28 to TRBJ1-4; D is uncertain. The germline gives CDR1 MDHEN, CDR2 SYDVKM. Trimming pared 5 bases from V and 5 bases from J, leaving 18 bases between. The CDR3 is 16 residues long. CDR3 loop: CASSPPRGHWNEKLFF. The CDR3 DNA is TGTGCCAGCAGTCCTCCCCGCGGTCACTGGAATGAAAAACTGTTTTTT.

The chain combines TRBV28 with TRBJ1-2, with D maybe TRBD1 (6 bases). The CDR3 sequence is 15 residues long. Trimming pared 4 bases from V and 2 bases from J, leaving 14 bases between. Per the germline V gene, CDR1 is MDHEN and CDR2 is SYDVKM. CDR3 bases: TGTGCCAGCAGTTACCAGGGGATCCTAAACTATGGCTACACCTTC. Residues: CASSYQGILNYGYTF.

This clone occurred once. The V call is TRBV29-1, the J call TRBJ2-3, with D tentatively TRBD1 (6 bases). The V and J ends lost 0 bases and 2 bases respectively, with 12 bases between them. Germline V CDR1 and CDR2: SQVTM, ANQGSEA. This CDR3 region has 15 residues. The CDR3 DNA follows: TGCAGCGTTGAAGAGGGGGCGACTCTCACAGATACGCAGTATTTT. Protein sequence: CSVEEGATLTDTQYF.

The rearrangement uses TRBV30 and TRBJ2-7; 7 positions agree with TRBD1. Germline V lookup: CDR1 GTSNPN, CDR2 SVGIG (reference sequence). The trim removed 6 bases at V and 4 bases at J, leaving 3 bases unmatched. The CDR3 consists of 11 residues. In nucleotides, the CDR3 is TGTGCCTGTCCACAGGGGTACGAGCAGTACTTC. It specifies CACPQGYEQYF.

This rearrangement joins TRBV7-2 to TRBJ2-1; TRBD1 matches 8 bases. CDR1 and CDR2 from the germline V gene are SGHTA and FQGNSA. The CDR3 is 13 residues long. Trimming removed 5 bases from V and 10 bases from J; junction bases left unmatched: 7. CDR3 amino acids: CASSQTGVWEQFF. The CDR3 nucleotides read TGTGCCAGCAGCCAGACAGGGGTATGGGAGCAGTTCTTC.

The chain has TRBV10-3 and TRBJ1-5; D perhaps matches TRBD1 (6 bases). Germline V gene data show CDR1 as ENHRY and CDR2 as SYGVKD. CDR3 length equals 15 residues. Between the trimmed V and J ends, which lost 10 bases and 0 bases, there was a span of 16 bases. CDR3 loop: CATRNTGSSNQPQHF. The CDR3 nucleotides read TGTGCCACCCGCAATACAGGGAGTAGCAATCAGCCCCAGCATTTT.

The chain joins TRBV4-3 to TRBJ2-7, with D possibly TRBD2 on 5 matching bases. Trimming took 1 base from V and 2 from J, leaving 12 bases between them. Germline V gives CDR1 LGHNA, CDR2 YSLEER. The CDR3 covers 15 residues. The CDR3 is CASSQGVRGPYEQYF. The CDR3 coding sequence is TGCGCCAGCAGCCAAGGCGTCCGGGGTCCCTACGAGCAGTACTTC.

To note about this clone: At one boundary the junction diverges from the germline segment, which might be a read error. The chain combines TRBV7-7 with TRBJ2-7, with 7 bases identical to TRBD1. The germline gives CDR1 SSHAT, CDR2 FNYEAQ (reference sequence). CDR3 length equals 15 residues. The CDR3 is CASSLGVDRTYEQYF. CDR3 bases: TGTGCTAGCAGCTTAGGGGTGGACAGGACTTACGAGCAGTACTTC. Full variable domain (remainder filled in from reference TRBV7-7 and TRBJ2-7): GAGVSQSPRYKVTKRGQDVTLRCDPISSHATLYWYQQALGQGPEFLTYFNYEAQPDKSGLPSDRFSAERPEGSISTLTIQRTEQRDSAMYRCASSLGVDRTYEQYFGPGTRLTVT.

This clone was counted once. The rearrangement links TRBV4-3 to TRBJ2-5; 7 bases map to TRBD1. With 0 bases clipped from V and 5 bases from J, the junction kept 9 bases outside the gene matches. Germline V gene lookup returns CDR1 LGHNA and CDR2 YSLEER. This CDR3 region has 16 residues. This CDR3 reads CASSQDYRGVVETQYF. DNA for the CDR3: TGCGCCAGCAGCCAAGACTACAGGGGTGTGGTGGAGACCCAGTACTTC.